The TCR beta chain under discussion was sequenced for a study of T cell repertoires in cytomegalovirus infection. At the level of the study: Public TCR beta signature analysis indicated the presence of both CMV infection and matching HLA type. Study results and limitations: Dominant in the ex vivo response were TCR beta clonotypes restricted by HLA-C and specific for CMV. Individuals carrying CMV plus the relevant HLA were identified by cumulative frequency of public TCR beta families.

TCRdb re-called the reads through MiXCR, storing one row per CDR3 protein. The table lists around 530,000 distinct CDR3 sequences, about 25% of them singletons. Concerning this clonotype itself: What it binds is not known.

Looked up from germline, CDR1 is SGHVS and CDR2 is FNYEAQ. V dropped 0 bases and J dropped 7 bases, with 18 bases sitting between them. This CDR3 comprises 16 residues. This sequence originates from a human donor in good health (CMV status not recorded). Some clones in this sample may be carry-over from other donors' samples. The chain links TRBV7-6 to TRBJ2-5; TRBD2 might be the D (5 bases). The sample consisted of PBMCs. CDR3 sequence: CASSLAAASGVGTQYF. CDR3 bases: TGTGCCAGCAGCTTAGCGGCGGCTTCCGGGGTGGGGACCCAGTACTTC.